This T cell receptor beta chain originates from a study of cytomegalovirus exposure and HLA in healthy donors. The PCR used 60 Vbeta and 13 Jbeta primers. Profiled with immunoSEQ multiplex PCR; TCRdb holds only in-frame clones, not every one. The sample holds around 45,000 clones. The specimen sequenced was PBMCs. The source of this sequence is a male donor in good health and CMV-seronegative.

The CDR3 sequence is CASNPDNYEQYF. The DNA of the CDR3 is TGCGCCAGCAACCCCGACAACTACGAGCAGTACTTC. This rearrangement joins TRBV5-1 to TRBJ2-7; no firm D call. Deletions cut 6 bases from V and 3 bases from J, with 10 bases between. Germline V lookup: CDR1 SGHRS, CDR2 YFSETQ. This CDR3 contains 12 residues.